The sequence of this TCR beta chain was determined in a study of beta chain features in type 1 diabetes. The length of the CDR3 is 14 residues. Germline CDR1 is SEHNR and CDR2 is FQNEAQ (reference sequence). V gave up 5 bases and J gave up 2 bases; unmatched junction bases: 4. Study-wide findings and caveats: Type 1 diabetes patients had moderately but significantly shorter TCRB CDR3s in all four CD4+ subsets. Any HLA effect on TCRB rearrangement was left unresolved by small sub-analyses. The study notes PCR might favor shorter templates equally in patients and controls.

For this clone: Its antigen is as yet unknown.

Sampling consisted of one heparinised blood draw per donor, averaging approximately 100 mL. The whole isolated RNA underwent reverse transcription, so sequencing captured expressed TCRB transcripts. The average output of naive, central memory and regulatory T cell samples was approximately 3.8 million reads. Here immunoSEQ multiplex PCR was the method, and the copy in TCRdb shows in-frame clones only, minus some. The sample lists 600,000 or so clones; about an eighth were seen once. The sequenced sample was naive CD4+ T cells from blood. This chain links TRBV7-9 with TRBJ2-3; 7 bases line up with TRBD2. This receptor was identified in a man younger than 40 with type 1 diabetes. CDR3 sequence: CASSPGTTTDTQYF. In nucleotides, the CDR3 is TGTGCCAGCAGCCCCGGGACTACCACAGATACGCAGTATTTT.